This T cell receptor (beta chain) was identified in a study of monozygotic twins with inflammatory bowel disease. General study points: IBD patients shared fewer clonotypes with other individuals than healthy twins, especially patients with disease activity signs. Extra variability in the repertoires of patients may have come from differing immunosuppressive treatments.

The RNA usage for each TCR library was about 3.5 ug of total RNA. With the 5' RACE reads reprocessed, TCRdb shows one record per CDR3 protein and no DNA. This listing includes fewer than 550,000 distinct CDR3 sequences. The CDR3 is made up of 13 amino acids. Germline V gene lookup returns CDR1 DFQATT and CDR2 SNEGSKA (reference sequence). Details on this clonotype: Its antigen is not identified.

Sequencing used blood. The V gene is TRBV20-1, the J gene TRBJ1-4; as DNA is missing, the TRBD1 call by TCRdb cannot be tested. This TCR was sampled from a human donor with ulcerative colitis or Crohn's disease, or a healthy co-twin of an affected twin (not recorded which). The CDR3 sequence: CSAVGTGAEKLFF.